These T cell receptor beta chains were read from a single sample in a study of T cell responses to AZD1222 COVID-19 vaccine. TCRdb's table, derived via immunoSEQ multiplex PCR, lists solely in-frame clones and lacks some. The profile shows around 120,000 clones, under 95% of them singletons. Material: peripheral blood, obtained 28 days after the second AZD1222 dose. The origin of the receptors is an adult who received the AZD1222 COVID-19 vaccine. Each CDR3 is given with its conserved first and last residue. The order of the fields is D gene, clone size, J gene, V gene, CDR3 DNA, CDR3 protein. A D gene is named only where the DNA matches it firmly. Not all rows give a size; the values are once, few, many and, for expanded clones, a class.

D gene: NA
clone size: NA
J gene: TRBJ2-5
V gene: TRBV6-1
CDR3 DNA: TGTGCCAGCAGTGAAAGTTGGGGGGCAGGAGAGACCCAGTACTTC
CDR3 protein: CASSESWGAGETQYF

D gene: NA
clone size: once
J gene: TRBJ1-1
V gene: TRBV25-1
CDR3 DNA: TGTGCCAGCAGAGGGGGCACTGAAGCTTTCTTT
CDR3 protein: CASRGGTEAFF

D gene: NA
clone size: NA
J gene: TRBJ1-1
V gene: TRBV5-5
CDR3 DNA: TGTGCCAGCAGCACCGGACCGCAGAACACTGAAGCTTTCTTT
CDR3 protein: CASSTGPQNTEAFF

D gene: NA
clone size: NA
J gene: TRBJ1-1
V gene: TRBV3-1/TRBV3-2
CDR3 DNA: TGTGCCAGCAGCCCAGCTCCCGGCTGGACTGAAGCTTTCTTT
CDR3 protein: CASSPAPGWTEAFF

D gene: TRBD1
clone size: NA
J gene: TRBJ1-2
V gene: TRBV6-5
CDR3 DNA: TGTGCCAGCAGCTTAATGGGACAGGGGGACTATGGCTACACCTTC
CDR3 protein: CASSLMGQGDYGYTF

D gene: TRBD1
clone size: NA
J gene: TRBJ1-5
V gene: TRBV12-3/TRBV12-4
CDR3 DNA: TGTGCCAGCACCCGACAGGGGAATCAGCCCCAGCATTTT
CDR3 protein: CASTRQGNQPQHF

D gene: NA
clone size: NA
J gene: TRBJ2-5
V gene: TRBV6-6
CDR3 DNA: TGTGCCAGCAGTACGCTACTAGCAAAGACCCAGTACTTC
CDR3 protein: CASSTLLAKTQYF

D gene: NA
clone size: NA
J gene: TRBJ2-1
V gene: TRBV9
CDR3 DNA: TGTGCCAGCAGCGCCGGGGCCCGAGTCGGCAATGAGCAGTTCTTC
CDR3 protein: CASSAGARVGNEQFF

D gene: TRBD1
clone size: NA
J gene: TRBJ1-6
V gene: TRBV2
CDR3 DNA: TGTGCCAGCACGGACAGGGGAAAACAAAAGTCCTATAATTCACCCCTCCACTTT
CDR3 protein: CASTDRGKQKSYNSPLHF

D gene: TRBD1
clone size: once
J gene: TRBJ1-3
V gene: TRBV28
CDR3 DNA: TGTGCCAGCAGTTCCCGGACAGGGGCTGGAAACACCATATATTTT
CDR3 protein: CASSSRTGAGNTIYF

D gene: NA
clone size: NA
J gene: TRBJ1-5
V gene: TRBV6-2/TRBV6-3
CDR3 DNA: TGTGCCAGCAGTAACGACAGAGAACCTTATAGCAATCAGCCCCAGCATTTT
CDR3 protein: CASSNDREPYSNQPQHF

D gene: TRBD1
clone size: NA
J gene: TRBJ1-1
V gene: TRBV27
CDR3 DNA: TGTGCCAGCAGTCTAGGGGGCGGGGGGCGGACTGAAGCTTTCTTT
CDR3 protein: CASSLGGGGRTEAFF

D gene: NA
clone size: NA
J gene: TRBJ1-5
V gene: TRBV20-1
CDR3 DNA: TGCAGTGCTAGTAGGCGCGGCAATCAGCCCCAGCATTTT
CDR3 protein: CSASRRGNQPQHF

D gene: NA
clone size: NA
J gene: TRBJ2-3
V gene: TRBV15
CDR3 DNA: TGTGCCACCAGCAGAGACAGGGCAGATACGCAGTATTTT
CDR3 protein: CATSRDRADTQYF

D gene: NA
clone size: NA
J gene: TRBJ2-2
V gene: TRBV3-1/TRBV3-2
CDR3 DNA: TGTGCCAGCAGCCTCCGACCCGGGCCGGACACCGGGGAGCTGTTTTTT
CDR3 protein: CASSLRPGPDTGELFF

D gene: NA
clone size: NA
J gene: TRBJ1-3
V gene: TRBV2
CDR3 DNA: TGTGCCAGCAGCGAACAGGGTTTTGATAACACCATATATTTT
CDR3 protein: CASSEQGFDNTIYF

D gene: NA
clone size: NA
J gene: TRBJ2-7
V gene: TRBV7-9
CDR3 DNA: TGTGCCAGCAGCCCGACCACCGGGGGGCCGGTCGAGCAGTACTTC
CDR3 protein: CASSPTTGGPVEQYF

D gene: TRBD2
clone size: once
J gene: TRBJ2-3
V gene: TRBV4-2
CDR3 DNA: TGTGCCAGCAGCCAAGATCGGGGGGAGGGCCGGGTAGATACGCAGTATTTT
CDR3 protein: CASSQDRGEGRVDTQYF

D gene: NA
clone size: NA
J gene: TRBJ2-1
V gene: TRBV27
CDR3 DNA: TGTGCCAGCAGTATCCGGGGGACGAGCTCCTACAATGAGCAGTTCTTC
CDR3 protein: CASSIRGTSSYNEQFF

D gene: TRBD1
clone size: NA
J gene: TRBJ2-7
V gene: TRBV19
CDR3 DNA: TGTGCCAGTAGCCGGACAGGGGAAAACTCCTACGAGCAGTACTTC
CDR3 protein: CASSRTGENSYEQYF

D gene: TRBD2
clone size: once
J gene: TRBJ2-5
V gene: TRBV5-6
CDR3 DNA: TGTGCCAGCAGCCCCCCTAGCGGGCAAGAGACCCAGTACTTC
CDR3 protein: CASSPPSGQETQYF

D gene: NA
clone size: NA
J gene: TRBJ2-7
V gene: TRBV9
CDR3 DNA: TGTGCCAGCAGCCACAATTCAGGGTCCTACGAGCAGTACTTC
CDR3 protein: CASSHNSGSYEQYF

D gene: NA
clone size: NA
J gene: TRBJ2-5
V gene: TRBV20-1
CDR3 DNA: TGCAGTGCTAGTTACTCGGACCCAGGGACCCAGTACTTC
CDR3 protein: CSASYSDPGTQYF

D gene: NA
clone size: NA
J gene: TRBJ1-2
V gene: TRBV10-3
CDR3 DNA: TGTGCCATCAGTACGTTGGGAGGTCGGGATGGCTACACCTTC
CDR3 protein: CAISTLGGRDGYTF

D gene: TRBD1
clone size: NA
J gene: TRBJ2-1
V gene: TRBV30
CDR3 DNA: TGTGCCTGGTTCCGGGACAGCCAAAGACAGTTCTTC
CDR3 protein: CAWFRDSQRQFF

D gene: NA
clone size: NA
J gene: TRBJ1-2
V gene: TRBV27
CDR3 DNA: TGTGCCAGCTCTCCCGGGTCCCTCTATGGCTACACCTTC
CDR3 protein: CASSPGSLYGYTF

D gene: NA
clone size: NA
J gene: TRBJ1-2
V gene: TRBV7-8
CDR3 DNA: TGTGCCAGCAGCTTAGGCAGGAATAACTATGGCTACACCTTC
CDR3 protein: CASSLGRNNYGYTF

D gene: NA
clone size: NA
J gene: TRBJ2-1
V gene: TRBV19
CDR3 DNA: TGTGCCAGTAGTATAGATCCCTACAATGAGCAGTTCTTC
CDR3 protein: CASSIDPYNEQFF

D gene: TRBD1
clone size: NA
J gene: TRBJ1-2
V gene: TRBV7-8
CDR3 DNA: TGTGCCAGCAGCTCGAACGGACAGGGAAACTATGGCTACACCTTC
CDR3 protein: CASSSNGQGNYGYTF

D gene: TRBD2
clone size: NA
J gene: TRBJ2-5
V gene: TRBV4-1
CDR3 DNA: TGCGCCAGCAGCCAAGATAGCGGGAAGCAAGAGACCCAGTACTTC
CDR3 protein: CASSQDSGKQETQYF

D gene: NA
clone size: NA
J gene: TRBJ2-4
V gene: TRBV6-5
CDR3 DNA: TGTGCCAGCAGCTCCACCCCACTAGTACACATTCAGTACTTC
CDR3 protein: CASSSTPLVHIQYF

D gene: NA
clone size: NA
J gene: TRBJ1-1
V gene: TRBV6-2/TRBV6-3
CDR3 DNA: TGTGCCAGCAGTCTTTTCGCCGCGGAATTGAACACTGAAGCTTTCTTT
CDR3 protein: CASSLFAAELNTEAFF

D gene: TRBD2
clone size: NA
J gene: TRBJ2-1
V gene: TRBV29-1
CDR3 DNA: TGCAGCGTTGGACGGGGCGGGAGGAACAATGAGCAGTTCTTC
CDR3 protein: CSVGRGGRNNEQFF

D gene: NA
clone size: NA
J gene: TRBJ2-5
V gene: TRBV9
CDR3 DNA: TGTGCCAGCAGCTTGGGGGAGGAGACCCAGTACTTC
CDR3 protein: CASSLGEETQYF

D gene: TRBD1
clone size: few
J gene: TRBJ1-2
V gene: TRBV13
CDR3 DNA: TGTGCCAGCAGCACGAGACAGGGGGGACACTATGGCTACACCTTC
CDR3 protein: CASSTRQGGHYGYTF

D gene: NA
clone size: NA
J gene: TRBJ1-1
V gene: TRBV2
CDR3 DNA: TGTGCCAGCAGTGAATGGTTGGCCACTGAAGCTTTCTTT
CDR3 protein: CASSEWLATEAFF

D gene: TRBD2
clone size: NA
J gene: TRBJ2-3
V gene: TRBV7-2
CDR3 DNA: TGTGCCAGCAAACCCCGACTAGCGGGGGACCTCCCAGATACGCAGTATTTT
CDR3 protein: CASKPRLAGDLPDTQYF

D gene: NA
clone size: NA
J gene: TRBJ1-1
V gene: TRBV4-1
CDR3 DNA: TGCGCCAGCAGCCAGAACAGTAACACTGAAGCTTTCTTT
CDR3 protein: CASSQNSNTEAFF

D gene: NA
clone size: NA
J gene: TRBJ1-1
V gene: TRBV9
CDR3 DNA: TGTGCCAGCAGCCCCCTAGGAGTTTCCACTGAAGCTTTCTTT
CDR3 protein: CASSPLGVSTEAFF

D gene: NA
clone size: NA
J gene: TRBJ2-3
V gene: TRBV7-9
CDR3 DNA: TGTGCCAGCAGCTTAGGGGGACCGAGCACAGATACGCAGTATTTT
CDR3 protein: CASSLGGPSTDTQYF

D gene: NA
clone size: NA
J gene: TRBJ2-2
V gene: TRBV7-2
CDR3 DNA: TGTGCCAGCAGCTCCCAGGGGTTCGCCGGGGAGCTGTTTTTT
CDR3 protein: CASSSQGFAGELFF

D gene: NA
clone size: NA
J gene: TRBJ1-3
V gene: TRBV18
CDR3 DNA: TGTGCCAGCTCACCACCCAACAGCAACTACGGTCCTGGAAACACCATATATTTT
CDR3 protein: CASSPPNSNYGPGNTIYF

D gene: TRBD2
clone size: NA
J gene: TRBJ2-1
V gene: TRBV15
CDR3 DNA: TGTGCCACCAGCAGAAGGGAGGGCAGGGACAATGAGCAGTTCTTC
CDR3 protein: CATSRREGRDNEQFF